This T cell receptor beta chain was recorded in a study of OX40 agonist ivuxolimab in advanced cancers. The protocol was immunoSEQ multiplex PCR, while the TCRdb copy is restricted to in-frame clones and leaves out a portion. The sample yields around 50,000 clones, more than 85% seen once. The TCR was taken from an adult with an advanced solid tumor such as melanoma, head and neck, liver or kidney cancer. Source: CD4+ or CD8+ T cells sorted from blood, taken in a trial of the OX40 agonist ivuxolimab.

The CDR3 reads CASSPDRTDTQYF. The DNA of the CDR3 is TGCGCCAGCAGTCCCGACCGCACAGATACGCAGTATTTT. This chain uses TRBV5-1 with TRBJ2-3, with no clear D. Germline values: CDR1 SGHRS, CDR2 YFSETQ. The CDR3 is 13 residues long. V was cut by 5 bases and J by 1 base, with 8 bases left in between.